Shown below are 12 T cell receptor beta chains from a single sample sequenced in a study of blood T cell repertoires in COVID-19. Clones were read by immunoSEQ multiplex PCR, and TCRdb kept only the in-frame ones, dropping some. The sample includes around 150,000 clones, around 87% of them seen just once. Source material: peripheral blood. These receptors were obtained from a woman aged 55-70 years with active or convalescent COVID-19.

V usage is TRBV14 and J usage is TRBJ2-5, with no clear D. V dropped 1 base and J dropped 4 bases, with 7 bases sitting between them. Looked up from germline, CDR1 is SGHDN and CDR2 is FVKESK. CDR3 size: 13 residues. CDR3 protein: CASSQGAVETQYF. CDR3 coding DNA: TGTGCCAGCAGCCAAGGGGCCGTAGAGACCCAGTACTTC. Combining the CDR3 with reference TRBV14 and TRBJ2-5 gives the whole variable domain EAGVTQFPSHSVIEKGQTVTLRCDPISGHDNLYWYRRVMGKEIKFLLHFVKESKQDESGMPNNRFLAERTGGTYSTLKVQPAELEDSGVYFCASSQGAVETQYFGPGTRLLVL.

This chain connects TRBV7-9 to TRBJ2-1, with 11 nucleotides matching TRBD2. Germline values: CDR1 SEHNR, CDR2 FQNEAQ (reference sequence). Trimming took 5 bases from V and 5 from J; bases not matched to a gene: 5. The CDR3 extends over 15 amino acids. CDR3 in amino acids: CASSPGTSGNNEQFF. Here the CDR3 DNA reads TGTGCCAGCAGCCCCGGGACTAGCGGCAACAATGAGCAGTTCTTC.

Only one count was recorded for this clone. The chain joins TRBV6-6 to TRBJ2-3; 8 bases fit TRBD2. The junction had 7 bases not matched to a gene; V was cut back by 0 bases and J by 5 bases. The CDR3 has 16 amino acids. Germline loops: CDR1 MNHNY, CDR2 SVGAGI (reference sequence). This CDR3 is CASSYSFGGAVDTQYF. The CDR3 nucleotides are TGTGCCAGCAGTTACTCGTTCGGGGGGGCCGTAGATACGCAGTATTTT.

The CDR3 sequence is CASSRALVSGTKEWEQFF. In DNA, the CDR3 is TGTGCCAGCTCACGTGCCTTGGTGTCAGGGACTAAAGAATGGGAGCAGTTCTTC. The chain joins TRBV18 to TRBJ2-1, with 7 bases that match TRBD2. Germline V CDR1 and CDR2: KGHSH, LQKENI. This CDR3 is built from 18 residues. V lost 4 bases and J lost 10; bases outside the gene matches: 22.

The V and J genes are TRBV18 and TRBJ2-1; D may be TRBD2 (6 bases). The CDR3 is 13 amino acids. Germline-derived CDR1 and CDR2 are KGHSH and LQKENI. V lost 5 bases and J 5 bases, leaving 10 bases between the germline ends. CDR3 in DNA: TGTGCCAGCTCAGCGGGGCTTAACAATGAGCAGTTCTTC. Translated: CASSAGLNNEQFF.

The J gene is TRBJ1-1, the V gene TRBV9, with TRBD1 matching over 7 bases. The CDR3 has 15 amino acids. The germline V gene has CDR1 SGDLS and CDR2 YYNGEE. Trimming removed 7 bases from V and 0 bases from J; junction bases left unmatched: 9. The CDR3 DNA is TGTGCCAGCCACAGAGGGGACAGACTGAACACTGAAGCTTTCTTT. It encodes CASHRGDRLNTEAFF.

The chain recombines TRBV7-8 with TRBJ2-5; TRBD1 aligns across 9 bases. V shed 3 bases, J shed 4 bases, and the junction held 3 bases outside the gene matches. Germline CDR1 reads SGHVS; CDR2 reads FQNEAQ. The CDR3 has 14 amino acids. CDR3: CASSFGTGSETQYF. CDR3 nucleotides: TGTGCCAGCAGCTTCGGGACAGGGTCAGAGACCCAGTACTTC. Combining the CDR3 with reference TRBV7-8 and TRBJ2-5 gives the whole variable domain GAGVSQSPRYKVAKRGQDVALRCDPISGHVSLFWYQQALGQGPEFLTYFQNEAQLDKSGLPSDRFFAERPEGSVSTLKIQRTQQEDSAVYLCASSFGTGSETQYFGPGTRLLVL.

This clone has just one count. The chain combines TRBV14 with TRBJ1-1, with 8 nucleotides matching TRBD1. Germline-derived CDR1 and CDR2 are SGHDN and FVKESK. V was pared by 0 bases and J by 5 bases, with 5 bases of the junction left unmatched. The CDR3 spans 15 residues. Here the CDR3 reads CASSQDWTGRTEAFF. The CDR3 DNA is TGTGCCAGCAGCCAAGATTGGACAGGGAGGACTGAAGCTTTCTTT.

The chain employs TRBV7-2 and TRBJ2-5; D perhaps matches TRBD2 (7 bases). The V gene's germline CDR1 is SGHTA and CDR2 FQGNSA. This CDR3 is 18 amino acids long. The V and J ends lost 5 bases and 5 bases respectively, with 27 bases between them. The DNA of the CDR3 is TGTGCCAGCAGCAACGGTGCGGGGGCAAGGACCCTGGGTGAGACCCAGTACTTC. Translating gives CASSNGAGARTLGETQYF.

The CDR3 DNA reads as TGTGCCAGCAGTTTATCCCCCGGAACAGATAGGTTTTTT. This encodes CASSLSPGTDRFF. This chain joins TRBV12-3 or TRBV12-4 and TRBJ1-4; D remains unclear. Trimming left V 2 bases short and J 16 bases short, with 17 bases between. The CDR3 has 13 residues.

For the CDR3, the DNA is TGTGCCAGCAGCAGCCAGGGAGGGCTGAACACTGAAGCTTTCTTT. Its protein product is CASSSQGGLNTEAFF. The genes are TRBV7-9 and TRBJ1-1, with D maybe TRBD1 (5 bases). V was pared by 5 bases and J by 0 bases, with 13 bases between. The germline gives CDR1 SEHNR, CDR2 FQNEAQ (reference sequence). The CDR3 is 15 residues long.

This rearrangement joins TRBV5-1 to TRBJ1-6; D uncertain. The germline gives CDR1 SGHRS, CDR2 YFSETQ. The V end was cut by 0 bases, the J end by 6 bases, with 7 bases between. The CDR3 runs to 14 residues. CDR3 protein: CASSLGQINSPLHF. DNA for the CDR3: TGCGCCAGCAGCTTGGGTCAGATTAATTCACCCCTCCACTTT.